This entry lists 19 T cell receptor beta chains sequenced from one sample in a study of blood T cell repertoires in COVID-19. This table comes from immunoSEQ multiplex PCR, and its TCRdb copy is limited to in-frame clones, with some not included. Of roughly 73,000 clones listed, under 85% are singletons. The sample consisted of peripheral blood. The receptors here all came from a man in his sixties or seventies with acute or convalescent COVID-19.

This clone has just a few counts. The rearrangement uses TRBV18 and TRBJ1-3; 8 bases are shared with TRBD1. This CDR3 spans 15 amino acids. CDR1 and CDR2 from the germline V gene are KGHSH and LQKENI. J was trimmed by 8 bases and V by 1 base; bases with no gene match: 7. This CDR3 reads CASSPQGQGTDTIYF. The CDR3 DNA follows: TGTGCCAGCTCACCACAAGGACAGGGTACGGACACCATATATTTT.

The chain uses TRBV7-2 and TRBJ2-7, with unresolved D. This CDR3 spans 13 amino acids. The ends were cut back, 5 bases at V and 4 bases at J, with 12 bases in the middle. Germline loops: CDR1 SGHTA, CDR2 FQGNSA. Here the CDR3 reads CASSLVTTYEQYF. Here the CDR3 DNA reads TGTGCCAGCAGCCTCGTTACAACATACGAGCAGTACTTC.

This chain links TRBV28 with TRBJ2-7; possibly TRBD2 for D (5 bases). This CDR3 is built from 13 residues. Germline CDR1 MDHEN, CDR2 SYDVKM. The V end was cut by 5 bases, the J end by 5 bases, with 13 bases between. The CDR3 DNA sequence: TGTGCCAGCAGTCCAGTAATCGGGGACGAGCAGTACTTC. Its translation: CASSPVIGDEQYF.

Here the CDR3 DNA reads TGTGCCAGCAGCCAATCAGGGTCTGGAAACACCATATATTTT. It yields the protein CASSQSGSGNTIYF. V gene TRBV3-1 (or the pseudogene TRBV3-2) combines with J gene TRBJ1-3; TRBD1 is a possible D gene (5 bases). CDR1 and CDR2 from the germline V gene are LGHDT and YNNKEL (reference sequence). The CDR3 consists of 14 residues. V was clipped by 2 bases and J by 1 base, with 6 bases between them.

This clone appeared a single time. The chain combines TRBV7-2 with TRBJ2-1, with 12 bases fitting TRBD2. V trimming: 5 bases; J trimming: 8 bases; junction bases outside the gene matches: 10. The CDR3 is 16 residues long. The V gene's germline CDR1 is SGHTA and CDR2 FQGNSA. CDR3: CASSPRLAGASDEQFF. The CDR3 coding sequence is TGTGCCAGCAGCCCGAGACTAGCGGGGGCGAGCGATGAGCAGTTCTTC.

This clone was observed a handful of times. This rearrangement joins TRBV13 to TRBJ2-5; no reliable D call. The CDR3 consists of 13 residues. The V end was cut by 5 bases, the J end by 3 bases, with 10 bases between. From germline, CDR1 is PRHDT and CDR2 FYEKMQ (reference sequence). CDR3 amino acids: CASSLRLEETQYF. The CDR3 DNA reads TGTGCCAGCAGCCTCCGACTTGAAGAGACCCAGTACTTC.

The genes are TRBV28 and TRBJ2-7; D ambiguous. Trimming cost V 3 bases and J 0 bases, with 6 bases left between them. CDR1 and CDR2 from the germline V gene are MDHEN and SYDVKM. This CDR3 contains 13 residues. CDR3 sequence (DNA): TGTGCCAGCAGTTTGGCCAACTCCTACGAGCAGTACTTC. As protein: CASSLANSYEQYF.

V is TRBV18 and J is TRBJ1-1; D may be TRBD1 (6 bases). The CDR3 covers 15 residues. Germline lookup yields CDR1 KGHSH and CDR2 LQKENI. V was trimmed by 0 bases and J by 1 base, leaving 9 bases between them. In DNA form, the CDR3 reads TGTGCCAGCTCACCACCGATGGGACAGAACACTGAAGCTTTCTTT. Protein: CASSPPMGQNTEAFF.

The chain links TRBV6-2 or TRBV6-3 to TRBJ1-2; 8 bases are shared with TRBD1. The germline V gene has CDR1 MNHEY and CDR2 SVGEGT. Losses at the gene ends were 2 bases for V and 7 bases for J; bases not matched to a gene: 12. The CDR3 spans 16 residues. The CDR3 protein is CASSYPRQGSLGGYTF. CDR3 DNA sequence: TGTGCCAGCAGTTACCCGAGACAGGGGTCCCTTGGTGGCTACACCTTC.

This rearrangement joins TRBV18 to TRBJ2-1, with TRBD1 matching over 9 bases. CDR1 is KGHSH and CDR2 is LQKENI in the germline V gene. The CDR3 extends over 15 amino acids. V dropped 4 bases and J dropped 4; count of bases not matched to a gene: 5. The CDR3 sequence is CASSQQGARYNEQFF. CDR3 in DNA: TGTGCCAGCTCACAACAGGGGGCGCGGTACAATGAGCAGTTCTTC.

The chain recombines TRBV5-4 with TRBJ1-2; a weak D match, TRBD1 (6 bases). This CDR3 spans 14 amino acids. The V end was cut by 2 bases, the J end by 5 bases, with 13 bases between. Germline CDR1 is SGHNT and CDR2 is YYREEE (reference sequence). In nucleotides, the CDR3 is TGTGCCAGCAGCTTCCCGGGACAAGAATATGGCTACACCTTC. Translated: CASSFPGQEYGYTF.

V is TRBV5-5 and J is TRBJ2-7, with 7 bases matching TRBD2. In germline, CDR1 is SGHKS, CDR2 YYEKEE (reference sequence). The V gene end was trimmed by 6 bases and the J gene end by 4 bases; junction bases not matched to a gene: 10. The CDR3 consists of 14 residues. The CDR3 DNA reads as TGTGCCAGCATGGGAGCTAGCGGAGTATACGAGCAGTACTTC. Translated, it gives CASMGASGVYEQYF.

The CDR3 reads CASSPLLAGTDTQYF. The CDR3 DNA is TGTGCCAGCAGCCCTTTACTAGCGGGGACAGATACGCAGTATTTT. The chain links TRBV9 to TRBJ2-3, with TRBD2 matching 10 bases. There are 15 residues in the CDR3. The germline gives CDR1 SGDLS, CDR2 YYNGEE. With V trimmed by 4 bases and J by 3 bases, 5 bases remained unmatched.

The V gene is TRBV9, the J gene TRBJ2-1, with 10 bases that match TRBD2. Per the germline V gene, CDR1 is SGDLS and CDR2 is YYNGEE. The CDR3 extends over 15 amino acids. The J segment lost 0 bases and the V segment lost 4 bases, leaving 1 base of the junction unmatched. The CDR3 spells CASSPSGSSYNEQFF. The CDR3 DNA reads TGTGCCAGCAGCCCTAGCGGGAGCTCCTACAATGAGCAGTTCTTC.

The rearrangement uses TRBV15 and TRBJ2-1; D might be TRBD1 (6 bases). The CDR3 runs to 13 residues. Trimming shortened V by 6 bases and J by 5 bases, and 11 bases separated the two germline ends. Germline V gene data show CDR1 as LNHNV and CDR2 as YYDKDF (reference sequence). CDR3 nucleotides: TGTGCCACCAGGCGGCAGGGGAACAATGAGCAGTTCTTC. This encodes CATRRQGNNEQFF.

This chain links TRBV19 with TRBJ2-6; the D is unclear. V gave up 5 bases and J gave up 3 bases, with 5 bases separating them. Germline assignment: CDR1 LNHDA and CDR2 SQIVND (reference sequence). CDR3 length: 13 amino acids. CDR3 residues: CASSSGGANVLTF. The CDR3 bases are TGTGCCAGTAGTTCAGGTGGGGCCAACGTCCTGACTTTC.

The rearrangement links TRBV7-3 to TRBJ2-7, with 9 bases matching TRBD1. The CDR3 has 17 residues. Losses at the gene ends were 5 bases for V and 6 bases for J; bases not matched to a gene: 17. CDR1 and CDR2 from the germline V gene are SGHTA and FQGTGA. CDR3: CASSINGGLGTGSEQYF. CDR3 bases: TGTGCCAGCAGCATTAATGGGGGCCTCGGGACAGGGTCCGAGCAGTACTTC. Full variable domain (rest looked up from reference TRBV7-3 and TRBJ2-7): GAGVSQTPSNKVTEKGKYVELRCDPISGHTALYWYRQSLGQGPEFLIYFQGTGAADDSGLPNDRFFAVRPEGSVSTLKIQRTERGDSAVYLCASSINGGLGTGSEQYFGPGTRLTVT.

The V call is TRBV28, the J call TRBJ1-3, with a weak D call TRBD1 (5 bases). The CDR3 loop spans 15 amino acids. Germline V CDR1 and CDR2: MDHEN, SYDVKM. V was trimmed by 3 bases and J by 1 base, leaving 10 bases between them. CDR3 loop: CASSFRVYSGNTIYF. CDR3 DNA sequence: TGTGCCAGCAGTTTCAGGGTTTATTCTGGAAACACCATATATTTT.

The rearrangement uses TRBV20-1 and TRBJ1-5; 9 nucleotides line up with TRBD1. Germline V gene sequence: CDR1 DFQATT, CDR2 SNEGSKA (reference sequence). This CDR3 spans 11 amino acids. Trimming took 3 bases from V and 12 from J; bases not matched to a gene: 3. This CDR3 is CSARGQGDQHF. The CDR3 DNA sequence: TGCAGTGCTAGGGGACAGGGTGACCAGCATTTT.